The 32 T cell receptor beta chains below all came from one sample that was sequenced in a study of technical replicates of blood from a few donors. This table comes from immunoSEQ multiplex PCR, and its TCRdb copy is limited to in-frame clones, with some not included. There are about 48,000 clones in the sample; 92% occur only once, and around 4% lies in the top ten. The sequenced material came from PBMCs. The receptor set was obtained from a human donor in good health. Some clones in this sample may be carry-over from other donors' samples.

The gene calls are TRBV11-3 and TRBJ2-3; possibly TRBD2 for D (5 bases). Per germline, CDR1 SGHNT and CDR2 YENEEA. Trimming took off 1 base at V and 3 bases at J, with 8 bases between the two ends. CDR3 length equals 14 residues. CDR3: CASSLAGFTDTQYF. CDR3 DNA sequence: TGTGCCAGCAGCTTAGCGGGATTTACAGATACGCAGTATTTT.

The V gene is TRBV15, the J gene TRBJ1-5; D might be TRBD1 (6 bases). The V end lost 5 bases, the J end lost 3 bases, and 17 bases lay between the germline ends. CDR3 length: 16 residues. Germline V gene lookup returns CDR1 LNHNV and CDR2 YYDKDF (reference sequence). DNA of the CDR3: TGTGCCACCAGCGGAGGGGGGCTTGCTTCCAATCAGCCCCAGCATTTT. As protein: CATSGGGLASNQPQHF.

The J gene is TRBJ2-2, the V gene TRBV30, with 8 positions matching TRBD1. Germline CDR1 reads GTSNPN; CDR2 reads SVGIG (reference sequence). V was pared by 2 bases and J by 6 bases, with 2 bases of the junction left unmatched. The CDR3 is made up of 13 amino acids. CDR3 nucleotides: TGTGCCTGGAGTAAGACAGGGGCCGGGGAGCTGTTTTTT. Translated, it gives CAWSKTGAGELFF.

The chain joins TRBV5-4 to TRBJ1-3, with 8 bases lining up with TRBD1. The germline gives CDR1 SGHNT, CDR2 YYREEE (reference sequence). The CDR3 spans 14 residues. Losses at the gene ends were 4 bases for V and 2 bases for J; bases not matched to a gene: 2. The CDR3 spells CASSATGAGNTIYF. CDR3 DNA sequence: TGTGCCAGCAGCGCGACAGGGGCTGGAAACACCATATATTTT.

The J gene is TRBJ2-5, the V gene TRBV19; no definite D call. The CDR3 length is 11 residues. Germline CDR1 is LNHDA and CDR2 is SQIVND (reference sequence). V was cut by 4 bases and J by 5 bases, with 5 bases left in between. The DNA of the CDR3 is TGTGCCAGTAGTACTAGGGAGACCCAGTACTTC. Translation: CASSTRETQYF.

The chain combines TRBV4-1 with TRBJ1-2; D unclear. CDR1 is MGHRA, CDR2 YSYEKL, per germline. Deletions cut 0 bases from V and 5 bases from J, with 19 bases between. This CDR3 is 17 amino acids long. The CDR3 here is CASSQESTGLRGYGYTF. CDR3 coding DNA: TGCGCCAGCAGCCAAGAATCTACTGGCCTCCGAGGATATGGCTACACCTTC.

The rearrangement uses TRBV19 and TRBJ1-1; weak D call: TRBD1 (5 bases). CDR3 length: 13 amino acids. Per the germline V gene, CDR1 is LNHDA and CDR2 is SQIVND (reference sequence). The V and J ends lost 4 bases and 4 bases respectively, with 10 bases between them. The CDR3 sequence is CASSTRGTTEAFF. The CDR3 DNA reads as TGTGCCAGTAGTACAAGGGGAACCACTGAAGCTTTCTTT.

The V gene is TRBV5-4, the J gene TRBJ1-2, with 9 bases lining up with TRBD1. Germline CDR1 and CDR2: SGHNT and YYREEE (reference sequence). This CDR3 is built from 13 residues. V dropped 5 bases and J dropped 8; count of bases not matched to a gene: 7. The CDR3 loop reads CASRSQGAGGYTF. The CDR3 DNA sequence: TGTGCCAGCAGATCACAGGGGGCGGGCGGCTACACCTTC.

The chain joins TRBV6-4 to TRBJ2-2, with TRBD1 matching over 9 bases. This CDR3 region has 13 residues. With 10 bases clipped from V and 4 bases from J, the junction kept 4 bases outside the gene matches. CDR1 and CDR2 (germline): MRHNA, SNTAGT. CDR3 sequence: CATGQGPTGELFF. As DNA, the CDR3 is TGTGCCACCGGACAGGGGCCCACCGGGGAGCTGTTTTTT.

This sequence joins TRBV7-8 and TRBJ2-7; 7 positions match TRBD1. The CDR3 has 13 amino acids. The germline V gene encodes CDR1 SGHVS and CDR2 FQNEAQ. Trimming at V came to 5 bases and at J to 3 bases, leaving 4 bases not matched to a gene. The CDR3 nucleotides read TGTGCCAGCAGCGAGGGACAGCTCTACGAGCAGTACTTC. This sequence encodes CASSEGQLYEQYF.

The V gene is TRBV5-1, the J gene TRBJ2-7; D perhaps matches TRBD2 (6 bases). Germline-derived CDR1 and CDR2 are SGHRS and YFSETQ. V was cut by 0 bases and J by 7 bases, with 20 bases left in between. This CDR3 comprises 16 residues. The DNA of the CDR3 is TGCGCCAGCAGCTTGGGGGCGGGGAACGCCGGGGAAGAGCAGTACTTC. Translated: CASSLGAGNAGEEQYF.

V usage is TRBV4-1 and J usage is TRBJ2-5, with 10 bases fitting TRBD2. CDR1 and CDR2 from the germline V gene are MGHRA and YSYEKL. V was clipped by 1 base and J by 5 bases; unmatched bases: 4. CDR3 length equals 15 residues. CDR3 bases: TGCGCCAGCAGCCAAGCCTTAGCGGGAGGCGAGACCCAGTACTTC. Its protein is CASSQALAGGETQYF.

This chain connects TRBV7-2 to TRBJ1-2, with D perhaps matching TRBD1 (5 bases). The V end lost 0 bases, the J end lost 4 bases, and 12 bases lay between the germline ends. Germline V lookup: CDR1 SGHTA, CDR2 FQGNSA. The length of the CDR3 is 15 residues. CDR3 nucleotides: TGTGCCAGCAGCTTAGCCTCAGGGATCGGCTATGGCTACACCTTC. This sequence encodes CASSLASGIGYGYTF.

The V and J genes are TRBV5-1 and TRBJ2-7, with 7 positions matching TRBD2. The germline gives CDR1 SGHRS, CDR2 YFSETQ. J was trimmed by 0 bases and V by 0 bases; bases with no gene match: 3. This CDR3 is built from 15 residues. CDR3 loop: CASSLEGGISYEQYF. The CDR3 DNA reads TGCGCCAGCAGCTTGGAGGGAGGGATCTCCTACGAGCAGTACTTC.

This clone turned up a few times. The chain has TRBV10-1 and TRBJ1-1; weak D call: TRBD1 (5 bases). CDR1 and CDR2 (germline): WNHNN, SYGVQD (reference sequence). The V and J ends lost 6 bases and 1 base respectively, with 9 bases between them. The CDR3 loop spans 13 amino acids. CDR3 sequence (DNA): TGCGCCAGCAGGCCCACAGGGAACACTGAAGCTTTCTTT. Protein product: CASRPTGNTEAFF.

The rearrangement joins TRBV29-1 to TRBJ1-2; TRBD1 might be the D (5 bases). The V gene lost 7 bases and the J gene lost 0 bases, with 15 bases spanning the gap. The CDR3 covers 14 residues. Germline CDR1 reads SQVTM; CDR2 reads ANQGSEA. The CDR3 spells CSAGSDRTNYGYTF. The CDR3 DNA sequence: TGCAGCGCCGGATCCGACAGAACTAACTATGGCTACACCTTC.

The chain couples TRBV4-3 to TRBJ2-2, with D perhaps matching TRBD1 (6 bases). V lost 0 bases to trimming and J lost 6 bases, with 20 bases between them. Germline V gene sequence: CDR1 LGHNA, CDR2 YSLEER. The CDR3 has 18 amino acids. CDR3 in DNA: TGCGCCAGCAGCCAAGATCGGGCCAGCGGCGAGGGGGCCGGGGAGCTGTTTTTT. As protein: CASSQDRASGEGAGELFF.

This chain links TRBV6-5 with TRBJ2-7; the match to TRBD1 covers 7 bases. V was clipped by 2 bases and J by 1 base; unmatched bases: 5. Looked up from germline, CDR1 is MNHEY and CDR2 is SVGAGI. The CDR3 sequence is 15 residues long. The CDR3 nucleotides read TGTGCCAGCAGTTACGCATACAGGGGTTCCTACGAGCAGTACTTC. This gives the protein CASSYAYRGSYEQYF.

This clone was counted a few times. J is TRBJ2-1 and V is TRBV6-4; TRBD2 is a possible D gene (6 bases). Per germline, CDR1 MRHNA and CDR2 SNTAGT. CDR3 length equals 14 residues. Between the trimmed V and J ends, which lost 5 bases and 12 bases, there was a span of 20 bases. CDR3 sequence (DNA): TGTGCCAGCAGTCCGGGACGATCGGGAGTCGGGCAGTTCTTC. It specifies CASSPGRSGVGQFF.

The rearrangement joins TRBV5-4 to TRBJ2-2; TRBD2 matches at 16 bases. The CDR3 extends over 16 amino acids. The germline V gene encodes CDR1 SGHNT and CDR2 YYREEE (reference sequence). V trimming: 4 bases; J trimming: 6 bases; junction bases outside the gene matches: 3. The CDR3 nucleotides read TGTGCCAGCAGCCGGGGGACTAGCGGGGGGGCCGGGGAGCTGTTTTTT. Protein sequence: CASSRGTSGGAGELFF.

CDR3 loop: CASRKGTEETQYF. As DNA, the CDR3 is TGTGCCAGCCGGAAAGGGACAGAAGAGACCCAGTACTTC. V is TRBV7-9 and J is TRBJ2-5; 7 bases are shared with TRBD1. The CDR3 is made up of 13 amino acids. The V gene end was trimmed by 8 bases and the J gene end by 3 bases; junction bases not matched to a gene: 6. Germline loops: CDR1 SEHNR, CDR2 FQNEAQ (reference sequence).

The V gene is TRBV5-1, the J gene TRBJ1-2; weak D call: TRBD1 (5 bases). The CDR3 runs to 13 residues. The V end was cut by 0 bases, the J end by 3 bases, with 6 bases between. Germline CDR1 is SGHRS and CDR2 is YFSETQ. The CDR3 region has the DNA TGCGCCAGCAGCTTGGCCAGGGACTATGGCTACACCTTC. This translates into CASSLARDYGYTF.

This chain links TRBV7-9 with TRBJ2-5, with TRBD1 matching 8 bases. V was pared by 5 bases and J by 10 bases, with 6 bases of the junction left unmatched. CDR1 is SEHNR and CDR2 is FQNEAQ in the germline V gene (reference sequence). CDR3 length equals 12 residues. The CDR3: CASSQQGEDQYF. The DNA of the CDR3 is TGTGCCAGCAGCCAACAGGGGGAGGACCAGTACTTC.

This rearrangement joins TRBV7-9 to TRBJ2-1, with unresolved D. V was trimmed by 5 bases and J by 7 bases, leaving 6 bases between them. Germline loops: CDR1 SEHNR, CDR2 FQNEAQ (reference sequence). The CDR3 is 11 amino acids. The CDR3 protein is CASSEQNEQFF. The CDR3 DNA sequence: TGTGCCAGCAGCGAACAAAATGAGCAGTTCTTC.

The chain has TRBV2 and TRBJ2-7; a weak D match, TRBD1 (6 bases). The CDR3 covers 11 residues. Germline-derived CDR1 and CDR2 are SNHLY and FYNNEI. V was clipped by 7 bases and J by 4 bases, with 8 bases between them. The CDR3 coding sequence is TGTGCCAGCACAGACAGGTACGAGCAGTACTTC. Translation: CASTDRYEQYF.

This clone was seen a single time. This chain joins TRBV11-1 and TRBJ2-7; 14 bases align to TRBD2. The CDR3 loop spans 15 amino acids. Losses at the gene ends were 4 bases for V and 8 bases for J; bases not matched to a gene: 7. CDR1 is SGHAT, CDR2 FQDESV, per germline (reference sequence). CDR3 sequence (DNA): TGTGCCAGCAGCTCCGGGACTAGCGGGAGAAGCAAGCAGTACTTC. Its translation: CASSSGTSGRSKQYF.

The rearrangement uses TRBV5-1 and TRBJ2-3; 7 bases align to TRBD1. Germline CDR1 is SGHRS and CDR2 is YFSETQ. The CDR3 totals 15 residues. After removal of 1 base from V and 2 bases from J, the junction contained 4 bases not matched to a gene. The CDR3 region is CASSLMTGITDTQYF. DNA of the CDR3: TGCGCCAGCAGCTTGATGACAGGGATCACAGATACGCAGTATTTT.

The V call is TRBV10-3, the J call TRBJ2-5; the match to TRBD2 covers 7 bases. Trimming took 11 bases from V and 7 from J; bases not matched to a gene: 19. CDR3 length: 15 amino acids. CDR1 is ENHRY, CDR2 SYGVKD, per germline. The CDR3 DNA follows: TGTGCCTTAAACTTCCGGGACTACCATGAAGGGACCCAGTACTTC. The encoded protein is CALNFRDYHEGTQYF.

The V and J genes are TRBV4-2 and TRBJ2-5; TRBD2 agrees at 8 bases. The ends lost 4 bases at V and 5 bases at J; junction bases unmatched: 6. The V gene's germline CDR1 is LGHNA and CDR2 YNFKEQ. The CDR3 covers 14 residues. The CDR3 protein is CASSPGTRQETQYF. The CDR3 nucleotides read TGTGCCAGCAGCCCTGGGACTAGGCAGGAGACCCAGTACTTC.

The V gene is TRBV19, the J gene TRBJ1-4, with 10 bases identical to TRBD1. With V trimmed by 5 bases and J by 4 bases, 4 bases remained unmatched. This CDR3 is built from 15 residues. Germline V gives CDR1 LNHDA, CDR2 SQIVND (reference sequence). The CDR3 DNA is TGTGCCAGTAGTCTCGGACAGGGGGATAATGAAAAACTGTTTTTT. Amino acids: CASSLGQGDNEKLFF.

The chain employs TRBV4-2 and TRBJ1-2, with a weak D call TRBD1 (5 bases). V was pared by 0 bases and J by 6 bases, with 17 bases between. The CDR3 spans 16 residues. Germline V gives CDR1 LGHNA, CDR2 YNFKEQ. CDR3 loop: CASSQDLGQGKDGYTF. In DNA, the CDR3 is TGTGCCAGCAGCCAAGATTTGGGGCAGGGAAAAGATGGCTACACCTTC.

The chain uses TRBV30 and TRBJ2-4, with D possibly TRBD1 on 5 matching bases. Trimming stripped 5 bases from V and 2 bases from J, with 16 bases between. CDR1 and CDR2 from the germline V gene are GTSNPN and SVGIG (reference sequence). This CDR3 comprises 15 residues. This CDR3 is CAWAQGRVSKNIQYF. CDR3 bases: TGTGCCTGGGCCCAGGGCCGGGTGTCCAAAAACATTCAGTACTTC.